This T cell receptor (beta chain) was sequenced during a study of blood T cell repertoires in COVID-19. At the level of the study: Acute-phase and convalescent COVID-19 samples originated in the United States, Italy and Spain. T cells, B-cell-depleted T cells, or PBMCs provided the cDNA or gDNA that served as material.

Per the authors' pipeline: By means of reference gene primer amplification, nucleated cell counts were estimated. Libraries were prepared by immunoSEQ multiplex PCR; TCRdb keeps only in-frame clonotypes and omits some of them. V and J calls and clone size come straight from that table; D and trimming were deduced from the DNA. Seen here are under 300,000 clones, about 88% observed once, and the top ten hold approximately 5%. Germline lookup yields CDR1 SGHRS and CDR2 YFSETQ. CDR3 size: 14 residues. V was shortened by 3 bases and J by 3 bases, with 12 bases between the two germline ends. The specimen was peripheral blood. This chain connects TRBV5-1 to TRBJ1-1; D not certain. The TCR sequence derives from a woman in her forties who had recovered from COVID-19. The CDR3 here is CASSSRSDYTEAFF. CDR3 DNA: TGCGCCAGCAGCTCGAGATCGGACTACACTGAAGCTTTCTTT. Looking up the rest from reference TRBV5-1 and TRBJ1-1 gives the full variable domain: KAGVTQTPRYLIKTRGQQVTLSCSPISGHRSVSWYQQTPGQGLQFLFEYFSETQRNKGNFPGRFSGRQFSNSRSEMNVSTLELGDSALYLCASSSRSDYTEAFFGQGTRLTVV.